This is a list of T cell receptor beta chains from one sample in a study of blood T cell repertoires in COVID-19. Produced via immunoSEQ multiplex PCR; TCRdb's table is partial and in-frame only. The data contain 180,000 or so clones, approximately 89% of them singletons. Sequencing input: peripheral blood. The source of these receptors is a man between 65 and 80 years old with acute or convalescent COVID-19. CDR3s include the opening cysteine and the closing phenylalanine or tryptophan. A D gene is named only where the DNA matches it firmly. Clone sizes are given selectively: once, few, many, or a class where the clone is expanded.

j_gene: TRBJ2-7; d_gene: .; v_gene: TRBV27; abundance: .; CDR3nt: TGTGCCAGCAGTCCCGGACGGGGTCCGTACGAGCAGTACTTC; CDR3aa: CASSPGRGPYEQYF
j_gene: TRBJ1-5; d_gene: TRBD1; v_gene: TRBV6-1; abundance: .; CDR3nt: TGTGCCAGCAGTGGGGGACAGGGGGTCTCGAGCAATCAGCCCCAGCATTTT; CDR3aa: CASSGGQGVSSNQPQHF
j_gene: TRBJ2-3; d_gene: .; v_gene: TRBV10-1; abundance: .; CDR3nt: TGCGCCACACAAACTGGGCAGGGCACAGATACGCAGTATTTT; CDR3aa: CATQTGQGTDTQYF
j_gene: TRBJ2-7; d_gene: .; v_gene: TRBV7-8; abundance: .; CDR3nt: TGTGCCAGCAGCTTCAGCAGCGCCTACGAGCAGTACTTC; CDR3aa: CASSFSSAYEQYF
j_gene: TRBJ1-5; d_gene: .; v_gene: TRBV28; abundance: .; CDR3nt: TGTGCCAGCAAAGGAGGTGTACTTCGGTCCAATCAGCCCCAGCATTTT; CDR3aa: CASKGGVLRSNQPQHF
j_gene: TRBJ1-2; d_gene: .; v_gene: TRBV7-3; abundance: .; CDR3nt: TGTGCCAGCAGCTCGTTGACAGACTATGGCTACACCTTC; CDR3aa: CASSSLTDYGYTF
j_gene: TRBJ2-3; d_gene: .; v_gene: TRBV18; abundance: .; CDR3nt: TGTGCCAGCTCCCCGGGCGGGGCCGAGGATACGCAGTATTTT; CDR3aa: CASSPGGAEDTQYF
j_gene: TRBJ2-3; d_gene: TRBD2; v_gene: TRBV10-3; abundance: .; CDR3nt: TGTGCCATCAGAGGGACTAGCGGGCGCACAGATACGCAGTATTTT; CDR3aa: CAIRGTSGRTDTQYF
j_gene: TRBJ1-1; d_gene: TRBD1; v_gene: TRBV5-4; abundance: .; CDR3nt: TGTGCCAGCAGCTCCACCGGACAGGGGGGGTCCGAAGCTTTCTTT; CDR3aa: CASSSTGQGGSEAFF
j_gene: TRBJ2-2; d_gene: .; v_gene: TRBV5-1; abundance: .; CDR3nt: TGCGCCAGCAGCTTGGAGCTAGCGAACACCGGGGAGCTGTTTTTT; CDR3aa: CASSLELANTGELFF
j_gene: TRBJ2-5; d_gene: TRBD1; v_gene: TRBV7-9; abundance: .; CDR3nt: TGTGCCAGCAGCCAGAGACAGGGACAAGAGACCCAGTACTTC; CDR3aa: CASSQRQGQETQYF
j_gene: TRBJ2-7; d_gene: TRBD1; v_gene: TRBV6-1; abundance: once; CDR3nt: TGTGCCAGCAGTGAAACGTGGACAGGGTTCTACGAGCAGTACTTC; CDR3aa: CASSETWTGFYEQYF
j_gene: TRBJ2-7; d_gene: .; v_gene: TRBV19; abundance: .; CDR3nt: TGTGCCAGTAGTATGACCGGGGGTTACGAGCAGTACTTC; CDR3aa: CASSMTGGYEQYF
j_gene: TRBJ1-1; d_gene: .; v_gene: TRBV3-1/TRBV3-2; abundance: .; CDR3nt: TGTGCCAGCAGCCTCAGGGGAGGGTATAATGAAGCTTTCTTT; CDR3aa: CASSLRGGYNEAFF
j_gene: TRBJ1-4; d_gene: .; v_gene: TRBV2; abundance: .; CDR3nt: TGTGCCAGCAAGCCCCCCGGGATAGGGCCTGAAAAACTGTTTTTT; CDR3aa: CASKPPGIGPEKLFF
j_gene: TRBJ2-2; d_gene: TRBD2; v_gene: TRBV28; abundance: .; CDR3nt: TGTGCCAGCAGTCGACTAGCGGTGAACACCGGGGAGCTGTTTTTT; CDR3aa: CASSRLAVNTGELFF
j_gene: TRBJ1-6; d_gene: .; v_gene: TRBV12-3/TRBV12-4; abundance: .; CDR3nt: TGTGCCAGCAGTCTACTAGACTACTCACCCCTCCACTTT; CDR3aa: CASSLLDYSPLHF
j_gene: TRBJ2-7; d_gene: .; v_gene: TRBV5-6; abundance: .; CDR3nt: TGTGCCAGCAGCGTCGGACAAAACTCCTACGAGCAGTACTTC; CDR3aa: CASSVGQNSYEQYF
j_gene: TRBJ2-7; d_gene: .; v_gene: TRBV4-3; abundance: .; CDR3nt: TGCGCCAGCAGCCGGGGAGCCCGATACGAGCAGTACTTC; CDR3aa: CASSRGARYEQYF
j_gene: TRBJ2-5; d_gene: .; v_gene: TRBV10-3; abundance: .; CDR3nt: TGTGCCATCAGTGTCTCAACAGGGCAAGAGACCCAGTACTTC; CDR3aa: CAISVSTGQETQYF
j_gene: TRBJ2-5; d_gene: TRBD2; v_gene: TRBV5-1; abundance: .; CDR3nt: TGCGCCAGCAGCTTGGGGGTTAGCGGGAGGGCCGAAGAGACCCAGTACTTC; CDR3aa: CASSLGVSGRAEETQYF
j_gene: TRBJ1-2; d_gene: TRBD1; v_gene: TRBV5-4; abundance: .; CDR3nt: TGTGCCAGCAGCTTGAGGACAGGGAATGGCTACACCTTC; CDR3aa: CASSLRTGNGYTF
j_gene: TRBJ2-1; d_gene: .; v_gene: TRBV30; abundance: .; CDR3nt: TGTGCCGGAAAGAAAAGCGGCAATGAGCAGTTCTTC; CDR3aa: CAGKKSGNEQFF
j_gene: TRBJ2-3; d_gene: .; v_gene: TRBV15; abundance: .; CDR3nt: TGTGCCACCAGCAGAGGCATAACGGCAGATACGCAGTATTTT; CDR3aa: CATSRGITADTQYF
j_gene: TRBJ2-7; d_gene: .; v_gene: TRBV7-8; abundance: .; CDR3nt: TGTGCCAGCAGCTTTACAGGATTTTACGAGCAGTACTTC; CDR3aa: CASSFTGFYEQYF
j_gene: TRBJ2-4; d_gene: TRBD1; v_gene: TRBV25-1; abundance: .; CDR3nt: TGTGCCAGCAGAGGGACAGGGGAAAACATTCAGTACTTC; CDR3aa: CASRGTGENIQYF
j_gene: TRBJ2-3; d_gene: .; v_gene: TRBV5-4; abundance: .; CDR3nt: TGTGCCAGCAGCTTGGCCTGGACTCACACAGATACGCAGTATTTT; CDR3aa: CASSLAWTHTDTQYF
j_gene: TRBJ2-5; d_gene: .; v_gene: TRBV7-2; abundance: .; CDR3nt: TGTGCCAGCAGCTTAGAAAGAGGAGAGACCCAGTACTTC; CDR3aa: CASSLERGETQYF
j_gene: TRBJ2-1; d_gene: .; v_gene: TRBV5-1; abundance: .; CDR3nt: TGCGCCAGCAGCTTCCAGGGCGGGGAGCACAATGAGCAGTTCTTC; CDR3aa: CASSFQGGEHNEQFF
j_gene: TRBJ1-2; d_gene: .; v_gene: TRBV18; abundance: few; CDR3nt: TGTGCCAGCTCACCTACAGGGTTCGATCATGGCTACACCTTC; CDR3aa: CASSPTGFDHGYTF
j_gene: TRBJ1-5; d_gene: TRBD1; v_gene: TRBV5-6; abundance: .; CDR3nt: TGTGCCAGCAGCTTGGGGGGGACAGGGAATCAGCCCCAGCATTTT; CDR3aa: CASSLGGTGNQPQHF
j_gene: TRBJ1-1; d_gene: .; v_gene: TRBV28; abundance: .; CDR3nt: TGTGCCAGCAGTTTGTGGGGGGGGAACACTGAAGCTTTCTTT; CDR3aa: CASSLWGGNTEAFF
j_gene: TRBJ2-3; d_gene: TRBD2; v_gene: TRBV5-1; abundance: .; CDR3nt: TGCGCCAGCACCCCGCTAGCGGCCACAGATACGCAGTATTTT; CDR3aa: CASTPLAATDTQYF
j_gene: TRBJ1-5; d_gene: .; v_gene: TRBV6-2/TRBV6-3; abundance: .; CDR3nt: TGTGCCAGCAGTTACGGGTGGGGAGGAAGCCAGCCCCAGCATTTT; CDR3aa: CASSYGWGGSQPQHF
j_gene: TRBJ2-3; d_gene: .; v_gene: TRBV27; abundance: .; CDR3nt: TGTGCCAGCAGTTTAACTAGCCCTAGCACAGATACGCAGTATTTT; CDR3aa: CASSLTSPSTDTQYF
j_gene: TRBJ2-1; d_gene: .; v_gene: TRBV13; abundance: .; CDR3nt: TGTGCCAGCAGCTCCCAACTTTATAGCTCCTACAATGAGCAGTTCTTC; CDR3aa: CASSSQLYSSYNEQFF
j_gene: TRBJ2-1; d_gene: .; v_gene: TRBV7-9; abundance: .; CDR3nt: TGTGCCAGCAGCCACCCCGCGCAGGCACTCAATGAGCAGTTCTTC; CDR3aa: CASSHPAQALNEQFF
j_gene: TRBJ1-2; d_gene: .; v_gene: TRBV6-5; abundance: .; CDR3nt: TGTGCCAGCAGTTTGACAGGCTACTATGGCTACACCTTC; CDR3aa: CASSLTGYYGYTF
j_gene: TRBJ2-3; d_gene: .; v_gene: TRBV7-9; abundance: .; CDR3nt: TGTGCCAGCAGCCCCGGACTAGGGGGGACAGATACGCAGTATTTT; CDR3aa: CASSPGLGGTDTQYF
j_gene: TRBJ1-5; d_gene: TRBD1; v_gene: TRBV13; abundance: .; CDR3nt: TGTGCCAGCAGCTCTACGGGACAGCAAAATCAGCCCCAGCATTTT; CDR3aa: CASSSTGQQNQPQHF
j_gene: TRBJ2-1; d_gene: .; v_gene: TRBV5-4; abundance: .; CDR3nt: TGTGCCAGCAGCTTAGGGGTGAATGAGCAGTTCTTC; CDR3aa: CASSLGVNEQFF
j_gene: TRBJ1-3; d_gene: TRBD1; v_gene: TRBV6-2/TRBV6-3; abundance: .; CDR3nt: TGTGCCAGCAGTTTCGGACAGGGGAGGTCTGGAAACACCATATATTTT; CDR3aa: CASSFGQGRSGNTIYF
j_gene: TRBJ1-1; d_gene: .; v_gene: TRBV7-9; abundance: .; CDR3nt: TGTGCCAGCAGCTTAACGAACAGAAACACTGAAGCTTTCTTT; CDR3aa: CASSLTNRNTEAFF
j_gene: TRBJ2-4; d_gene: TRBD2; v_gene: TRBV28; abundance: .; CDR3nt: TGTGCCAGCAGCCTTGGACTAGCGGAGGTTCAGTGG; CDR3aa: CASSLGLAEVQW
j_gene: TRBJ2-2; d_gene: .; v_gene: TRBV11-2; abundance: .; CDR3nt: TGTGCCAGCAGCTTAGATCGAGCACCTACCGGGGAGCTGTTTTTT; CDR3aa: CASSLDRAPTGELFF
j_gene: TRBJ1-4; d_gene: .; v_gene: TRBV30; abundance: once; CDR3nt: TGTGCCTGGAGTTTGATGCAGGGAAATGAAAAACTGTTTTTT; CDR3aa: CAWSLMQGNEKLFF
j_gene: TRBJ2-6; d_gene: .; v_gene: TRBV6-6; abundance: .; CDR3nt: TGTGCCACCGGACAAGTCTCTGGGGCCAACGTCCTGACTTTC; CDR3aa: CATGQVSGANVLTF
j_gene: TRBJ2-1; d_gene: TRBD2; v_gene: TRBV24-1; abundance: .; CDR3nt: TGTGCCACCAGTGGGGACTACCATGAGCAGTTCTTC; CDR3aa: CATSGDYHEQFF
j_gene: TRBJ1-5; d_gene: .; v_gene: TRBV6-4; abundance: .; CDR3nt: TGTGCCAGCAGTTGGTTAAGGACAGAGAATCAGCCCCAGCATTTT; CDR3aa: CASSWLRTENQPQHF
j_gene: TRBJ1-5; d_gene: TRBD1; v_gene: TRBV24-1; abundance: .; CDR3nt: TGTGCCACCAGTGACCCCGCCACAGGGGGAGAGTCCCAGCATTTT; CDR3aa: CATSDPATGGESQHF
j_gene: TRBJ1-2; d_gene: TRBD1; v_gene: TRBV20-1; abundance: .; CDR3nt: TGCAGTGCTAGTAGGGGGCAGGGTGGCTACACCTTC; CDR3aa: CSASRGQGGYTF